This is a list of T cell receptor beta chains from one sample in a study of OX40 agonist ivuxolimab in advanced cancers. Data came from immunoSEQ multiplex PCR; TCRdb stores just in-frame clones and leaves some out. The sample holds roughly 54,000 clones, roughly 81% seen once. The material sequenced was CD4+ or CD8+ T cells sorted from blood, taken in a trial of the OX40 agonist ivuxolimab. The receptors were gathered from an adult with an advanced solid tumor such as melanoma, head and neck, liver or kidney cancer. Both conserved end residues are part of each CDR3. The D gene is left open where the match is weak. Where a row states a size, it is once, few, many or the class of an expanded clone; other rows omit it.

size	V	D	J	CDR3	DNA
.	TRBV7-3	.	TRBJ2-1	CASSRTQRASYNEQFF	TGTGCCAGCAGCCGGACTCAGCGGGCTTCCTACAATGAGCAGTTCTTC
.	TRBV28	.	TRBJ2-3	CASSSSYIATSSTDTQYF	TGTGCCAGCAGTTCATCATATATCGCGACATCAAGCACAGATACGCAGTATTTT
.	TRBV25-1	.	TRBJ2-5	CASSPEAAYGDQYF	TGTGCCAGCAGTCCCGAGGCTGCCTATGGTGACCAGTACTTC
.	TRBV6-5	.	TRBJ1-5	CASSYSIGGQPQHF	TGTGCCAGCAGTTACTCGATCGGGGGTCAGCCCCAGCATTTT
.	TRBV4-1	TRBD2	TRBJ2-2	CASSQSGGRTGELFF	TGCGCCAGCAGCCAATCGGGAGGGCGGACCGGGGAGCTGTTTTTT
.	TRBV11-2	TRBD1	TRBJ1-1	CASSLRDRSWVSEAFF	TGTGCCAGCAGCCTCCGGGACAGATCGTGGGTTTCTGAAGCTTTCTTT
.	TRBV28	.	TRBJ2-2	CASTGRGETGELFF	TGTGCCAGCACCGGGCGGGGAGAAACCGGGGAGCTGTTTTTT
.	TRBV28	TRBD1	TRBJ2-7	CASRERGQVYEQYF	TGTGCCAGCAGGGAAAGGGGACAGGTCTACGAGCAGTACTTC
.	TRBV11-2	.	TRBJ1-1	CASSYRDTDTEAFF	TGTGCCAGCAGCTACCGGGACACGGACACTGAAGCTTTCTTT
.	TRBV7-2	.	TRBJ1-2	CASSVNGGGANYGYTF	TGTGCCAGCAGCGTTAACGGGGGGGGAGCTAACTATGGCTACACCTTC
.	TRBV6-1	TRBD2	TRBJ2-7	CASSDSREDYEQYF	TGTGCCAGCAGTGATTCGCGGGAGGACTACGAGCAGTACTTC
.	TRBV11-2	TRBD2	TRBJ2-7	CASSTLPGLAGSYEQYF	TGTGCCAGCAGCACATTACCGGGACTAGCGGGGTCCTACGAGCAGTACTTC
.	TRBV29-1	.	TRBJ2-7	CSVMDSAGYEQYF	TGCAGCGTTATGGACAGCGCCGGCTACGAGCAGTACTTC
once	TRBV5-1	.	TRBJ2-5	CASSQGLEETQYF	TGCGCCAGCAGCCAGGGGTTAGAAGAGACCCAGTACTTC
few	TRBV7-9	TRBD2	TRBJ2-7	CASSPSPRLAGIGEQYF	TGTGCCAGCAGCCCCTCCCCGAGACTAGCGGGGATTGGGGAGCAGTACTTC
.	TRBV25-1	TRBD1	TRBJ1-1	CASSEQGAEAFF	TGTGCCAGCAGTGAACAGGGGGCTGAAGCTTTCTTT
.	TRBV18	TRBD1	TRBJ2-7	CASSPPIGTGGREQYF	TGTGCCAGCTCACCACCGATCGGGACAGGGGGCCGCGAGCAGTACTTC
.	TRBV7-9	.	TRBJ2-7	CASSYRGWGALADEQYF	TGTGCCAGCAGCTACAGAGGGTGGGGGGCGCTGGCCGACGAGCAGTACTTC
.	TRBV2	.	TRBJ2-7	CASSQSSYEQYF	TGTGCCAGCAGCCAAAGCTCCTACGAGCAGTACTTC
few	TRBV6-1	.	TRBJ1-1	CASSYGQRSSEAFF	TGTGCCAGCAGTTATGGACAAAGGAGCAGTGAAGCTTTCTTT
.	TRBV5-4	.	TRBJ2-2	CASSLALAGELFF	TGTGCCAGCAGCTTGGCCCTTGCCGGGGAGCTGTTTTTT
.	TRBV7-2	.	TRBJ1-3	CASSAGRVGASGNTIYF	TGTGCCAGCAGCGCCGGCCGTGTCGGCGCTTCTGGAAACACCATATATTTT
.	TRBV19	.	TRBJ1-5	CASSGTTVPNQPQHF	TGTGCCAGTAGCGGAACGACAGTTCCTAATCAGCCCCAGCATTTT
.	TRBV6-5	TRBD2	TRBJ2-1	CASIGSGSNEQFF	TGTGCCAGCATCGGGAGCGGGAGTAATGAGCAGTTCTTC
.	TRBV18	TRBD1	TRBJ1-5	CASSPSGQISNQPQHF	TGTGCCAGCTCACCATCGGGACAGATTAGCAATCAGCCCCAGCATTTT
.	TRBV28	TRBD1	TRBJ1-1	CASSLPGQGLMNTEAFF	TGTGCCAGCAGTTTACCGGGACAGGGGTTGATGAACACTGAAGCTTTCTTT
.	TRBV13	.	TRBJ1-2	CASSSLSPGGYGYTF	TGTGCCAGCAGCTCCCTTTCCCCGGGGGGCTATGGCTACACCTTC
.	TRBV7-3	TRBD2	TRBJ2-1	CASSLGVGTSGLTSSYNEQFF	TGTGCCAGCAGCTTAGGGGTCGGAACTAGCGGACTAACCTCCTCCTACAATGAGCAGTTCTTC